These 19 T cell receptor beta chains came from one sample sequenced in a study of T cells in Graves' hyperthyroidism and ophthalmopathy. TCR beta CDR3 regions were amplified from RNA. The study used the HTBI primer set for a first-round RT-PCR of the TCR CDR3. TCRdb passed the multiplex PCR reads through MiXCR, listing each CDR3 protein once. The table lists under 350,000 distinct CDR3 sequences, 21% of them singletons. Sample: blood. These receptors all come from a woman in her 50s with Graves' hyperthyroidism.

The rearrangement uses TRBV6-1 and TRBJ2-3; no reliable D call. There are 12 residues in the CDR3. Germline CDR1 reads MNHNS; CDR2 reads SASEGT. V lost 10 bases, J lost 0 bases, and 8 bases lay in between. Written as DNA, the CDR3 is TGTGCCACCCGGCGGAGCACAGATACGCAGTATTTT. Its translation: CATRRSTDTQYF.

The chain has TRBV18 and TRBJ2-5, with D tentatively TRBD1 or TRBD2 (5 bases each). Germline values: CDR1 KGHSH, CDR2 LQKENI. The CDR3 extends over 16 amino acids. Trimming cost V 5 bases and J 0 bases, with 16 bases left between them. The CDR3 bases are TGTGCCAGCTCATTGGGACCGCAGACCAACCAAGAGACCCAGTACTTC. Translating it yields CASSLGPQTNQETQYF.

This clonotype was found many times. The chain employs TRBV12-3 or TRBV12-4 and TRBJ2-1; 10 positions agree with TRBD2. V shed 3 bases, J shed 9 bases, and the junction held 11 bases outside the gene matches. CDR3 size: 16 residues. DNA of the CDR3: TGTGCCAGCAGTTTGTCTAGCGGGAGTTATCACATTGAGCAGTTCTTC. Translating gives CASSLSSGSYHIEQFF.

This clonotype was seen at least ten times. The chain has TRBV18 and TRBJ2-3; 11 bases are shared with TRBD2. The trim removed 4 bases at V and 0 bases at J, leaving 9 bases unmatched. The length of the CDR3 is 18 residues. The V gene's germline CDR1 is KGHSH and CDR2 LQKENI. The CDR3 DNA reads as TGTGCCAGCTCACGTCTGGGACTAGCGGTTCCCAGCACAGATACGCAGTATTTT. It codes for CASSRLGLAVPSTDTQYF.

The CDR3 nucleotides read TGTGCCAGCCAACTGGCGGGAGGGCCCCACGAGCAGTACTTC. Protein product: CASQLAGGPHEQYF. This sequence joins TRBV2 and TRBJ2-7, with 9 bases lining up with TRBD2. The CDR3 has 14 amino acids. In germline, CDR1 is SNHLY, CDR2 FYNNEI. The ends lost 8 bases at V and 5 bases at J; junction bases unmatched: 10.

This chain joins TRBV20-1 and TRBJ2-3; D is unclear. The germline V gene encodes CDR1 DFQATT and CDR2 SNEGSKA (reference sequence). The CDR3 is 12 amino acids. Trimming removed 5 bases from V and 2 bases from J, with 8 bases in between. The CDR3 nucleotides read TGCAGTGCTCTGGGGTACACAGATACGCAGTATTTT. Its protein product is CSALGYTDTQYF.

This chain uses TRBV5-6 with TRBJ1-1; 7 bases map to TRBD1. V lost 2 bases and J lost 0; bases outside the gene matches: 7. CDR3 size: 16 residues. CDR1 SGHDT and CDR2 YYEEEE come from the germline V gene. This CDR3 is CASSLYARGLNTEAFF. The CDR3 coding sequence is TGTGCCAGCAGCTTATACGCGAGGGGGCTGAACACTGAAGCTTTCTTT.

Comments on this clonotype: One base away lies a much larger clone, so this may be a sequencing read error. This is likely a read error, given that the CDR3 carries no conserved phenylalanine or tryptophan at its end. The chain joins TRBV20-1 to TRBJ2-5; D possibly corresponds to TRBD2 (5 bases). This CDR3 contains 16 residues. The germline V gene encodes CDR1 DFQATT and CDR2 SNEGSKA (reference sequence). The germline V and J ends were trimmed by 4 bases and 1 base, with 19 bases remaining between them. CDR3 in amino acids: CSAIPVSGLSQETQYL. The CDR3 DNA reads TGCAGTGCTATCCCCGTTTCGGGGTTAAGCCAAGAGACCCAGTACCTC.

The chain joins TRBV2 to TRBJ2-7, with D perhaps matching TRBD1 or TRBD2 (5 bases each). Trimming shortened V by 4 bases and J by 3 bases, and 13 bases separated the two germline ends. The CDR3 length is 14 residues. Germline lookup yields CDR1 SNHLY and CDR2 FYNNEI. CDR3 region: CASSVSGARYEQYF. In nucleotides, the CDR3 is TGTGCCAGCAGTGTGTCCGGGGCGCGCTACGAGCAGTACTTC.

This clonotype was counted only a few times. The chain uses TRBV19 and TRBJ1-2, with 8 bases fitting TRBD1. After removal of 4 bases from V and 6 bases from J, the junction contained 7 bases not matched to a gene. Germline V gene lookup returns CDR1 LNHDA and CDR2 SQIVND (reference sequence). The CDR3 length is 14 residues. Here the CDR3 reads CASSTGQGINGYTF. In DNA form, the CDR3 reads TGTGCCAGTAGTACCGGACAGGGAATTAATGGCTACACCTTC.

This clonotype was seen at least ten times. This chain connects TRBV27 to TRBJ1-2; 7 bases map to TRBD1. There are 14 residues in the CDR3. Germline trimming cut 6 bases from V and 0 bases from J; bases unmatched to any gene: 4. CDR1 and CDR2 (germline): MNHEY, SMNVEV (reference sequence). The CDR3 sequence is CASRETGANYGYTF. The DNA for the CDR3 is TGTGCCAGCAGGGAAACAGGGGCTAACTATGGCTACACCTTC.

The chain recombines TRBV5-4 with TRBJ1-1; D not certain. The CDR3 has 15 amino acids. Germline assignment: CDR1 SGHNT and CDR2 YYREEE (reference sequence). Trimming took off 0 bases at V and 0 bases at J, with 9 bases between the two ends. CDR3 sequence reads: CASSLEGGLNTEAFF. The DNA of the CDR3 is TGTGCCAGCAGCTTGGAGGGCGGACTGAACACTGAAGCTTTCTTT.

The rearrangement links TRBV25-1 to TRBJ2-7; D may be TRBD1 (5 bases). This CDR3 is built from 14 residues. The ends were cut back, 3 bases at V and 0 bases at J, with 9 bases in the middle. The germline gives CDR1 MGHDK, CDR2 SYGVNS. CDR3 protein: CASSEDISSYEQYF. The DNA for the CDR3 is TGTGCCAGCAGTGAGGACATCAGCTCCTACGAGCAGTACTTC.

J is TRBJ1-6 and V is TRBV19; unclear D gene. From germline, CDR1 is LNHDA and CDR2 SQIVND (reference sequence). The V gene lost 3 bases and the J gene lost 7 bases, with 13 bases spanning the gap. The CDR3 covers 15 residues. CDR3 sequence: CASSITGPPNSPLHF. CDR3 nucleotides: TGTGCCAGTAGTATTACCGGGCCACCGAATTCACCCCTCCACTTT.

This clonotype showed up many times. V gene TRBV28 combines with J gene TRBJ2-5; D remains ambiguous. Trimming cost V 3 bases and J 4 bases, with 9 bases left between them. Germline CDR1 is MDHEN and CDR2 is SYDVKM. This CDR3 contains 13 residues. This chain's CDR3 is CASSLQARETQYF. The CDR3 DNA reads TGTGCCAGCAGTTTGCAGGCTCGAGAGACCCAGTACTTC. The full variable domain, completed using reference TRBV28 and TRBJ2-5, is DVKVTQSSRYLVKRTGEKVFLECVQDMDHENMFWYRQDPGLGLRLIYFSYDVKMKEKGDIPEGYSVSREKKERFSLILESASTNQTSMYLCASSLQARETQYFGPGTRLLVL.

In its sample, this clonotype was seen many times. The CDR3: CASSEALGVTYNEQFF. CDR3 nucleotides: TGTGCCAGCAGTGAAGCGCTCGGGGTCACCTACAATGAGCAGTTCTTC. This chain connects TRBV2 to TRBJ2-1; possible D gene TRBD2, 5 bases. CDR3 length: 16 residues. Per germline, CDR1 SNHLY and CDR2 FYNNEI. Between the trimmed V and J ends, which lost 0 bases and 2 bases, there was a span of 11 bases. The whole variable domain, remainder taken from reference TRBV2 and TRBJ2-1, is EPEVTQTPSHQVTQMGQEVILRCVPISNHLYFYWYRQILGQKVEFLVSFYNNEISEKSEIFDDQFSVERPDGSNFTLKIRSTKLEDSAMYFCASSEALGVTYNEQFFGPGTRLTVL.

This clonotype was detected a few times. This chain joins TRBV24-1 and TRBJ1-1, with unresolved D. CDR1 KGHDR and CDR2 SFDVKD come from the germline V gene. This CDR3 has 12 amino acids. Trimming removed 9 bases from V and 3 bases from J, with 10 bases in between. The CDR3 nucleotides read TGTGCCACCCGGAACTCCCACACTGAAGCTTTCTTT. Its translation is CATRNSHTEAFF.

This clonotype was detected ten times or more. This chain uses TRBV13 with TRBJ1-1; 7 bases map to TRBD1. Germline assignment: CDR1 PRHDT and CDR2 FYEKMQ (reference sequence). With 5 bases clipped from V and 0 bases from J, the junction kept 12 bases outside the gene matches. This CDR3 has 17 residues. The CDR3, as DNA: TGTGCCAGCAGCCCCTCGGACAGGAAAGAATTGAACACTGAAGCTTTCTTT. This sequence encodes CASSPSDRKELNTEAFF.

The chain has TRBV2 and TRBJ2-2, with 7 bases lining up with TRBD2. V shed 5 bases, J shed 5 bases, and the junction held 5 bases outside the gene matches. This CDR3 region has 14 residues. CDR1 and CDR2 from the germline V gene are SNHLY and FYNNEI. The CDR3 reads CASSYIGGTGELFF. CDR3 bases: TGTGCCAGCAGTTACATCGGGGGGACCGGGGAGCTGTTTTTT. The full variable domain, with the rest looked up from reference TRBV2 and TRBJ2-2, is EPEVTQTPSHQVTQMGQEVILRCVPISNHLYFYWYRQILGQKVEFLVSFYNNEISEKSEIFDDQFSVERPDGSNFTLKIRSTKLEDSAMYFCASSYIGGTGELFFGEGSRLTVL.